This T cell receptor (beta chain) is from a study of glioma-infiltrating T cells after dendritic cell vaccination. Study findings and constraints: Only a small number of patients had complete blood and tumor samples.

The germline CDR1 and CDR2 sequences are SGDLS and YYNGEE. The CDR3 extends over 15 amino acids. Trimming removed 5 bases from V and 3 bases from J, with 18 bases in between. Only one count was recorded for this clone. Its antigen is undetermined. Clones were sequenced by immunoSEQ multiplex PCR, and TCRdb holds only the in-frame ones, with some missing. The table has under 130,000 clones, more than 80% seen once; the top ten hold 9.5% to 15%. The sequenced sample was blood, obtained before dendritic cell vaccination. V and J are TRBV9 and TRBJ2-7, with D possibly matching TRBD1 (5 bases). The receptor's source is a human donor with glioblastoma. The CDR3 loop is CASSRFGSRGYEQYF. The CDR3 region has the DNA TGTGCCAGCAGTCGATTTGGTAGTAGGGGCTACGAGCAGTACTTC.